The 5 T cell receptor beta chains given below trace back to one sample, sequenced in a study of Ad26.COV2.S vaccination and SARS-CoV-2 variants. Assay used: immunoSEQ multiplex PCR; TCRdb lists only in-frame clones, some missing. This sample carries a few hundred thousand clones, 87% of them seen once, and the ten largest clones take 3.4%. As to treatment: around 19 received Ad26.COV2.S at low or high dose, single or two shots; 5 received placebo; per-sample allocation not given. Sampling happened 63 days after the first vaccine or placebo injection. The sequences come from peripheral blood, collected in a trial of Ad26.COV2.S vaccine versus placebo. These receptors originate from a person aged 18-65 years who received the Ad26.COV2.S COVID-19 vaccine or a placebo.

V is TRBV5-1 and J is TRBJ2-3, with TRBD1 matching over 10 bases. The germline V gene has CDR1 SGHRS and CDR2 YFSETQ. The CDR3 consists of 14 residues. V lost 4 bases to trimming and J lost 4 bases; unmatched junction nucleotides: 3. CDR3 region: CASSTGTGADTQYF. Here the CDR3 DNA reads TGCGCCAGCAGCACGGGGACAGGGGCAGATACGCAGTATTTT.

The V gene is TRBV5-5, the J gene TRBJ2-1; 7 bases agree with TRBD1. CDR1 is SGHKS, CDR2 YYEKEE, per germline (reference sequence). The trim removed 0 bases at V and 6 bases at J, leaving 6 bases unmatched. CDR3 size: 15 residues. The CDR3 bases are TGTGCCAGCAGCTTGGACAGGGGAAGGGTCAATGAGCAGTTCTTC. Its translation is CASSLDRGRVNEQFF.

V gene TRBV29-1 combines with J gene TRBJ1-1; the D is unclear. From germline, CDR1 is SQVTM and CDR2 ANQGSEA. The V and J ends lost 7 bases and 4 bases respectively, with 13 bases between them. The CDR3 has 12 residues. CDR3: CSAVGGTTEAFF. CDR3 coding DNA: TGCAGCGCTGTTGGAGGAACCACTGAAGCTTTCTTT. Full variable domain (missing parts from reference TRBV29-1 and TRBJ1-1): SAVISQKPSRDICQRGTSLTIQCQVDSQVTMMFWYRQQPGQSLTLIATANQGSEATYESGFVIDKFPISRPNLTFSTLTVSNMSPEDSSIYLCSAVGGTTEAFFGQGTRLTVV.

The chain carries TRBV11-1 and TRBJ2-7; D perhaps matches TRBD2 (6 bases). Looked up from germline, CDR1 is SGHAT and CDR2 is FQDESV (reference sequence). This CDR3 spans 16 amino acids. The V and J ends lost 5 bases and 1 base respectively, with 18 bases between them. The CDR3 region is CASSPLGGALSYEQYF. In DNA, the CDR3 is TGTGCCAGCAGCCCCTTAGGAGGGGCCCTATCCTACGAGCAGTACTTC. The entire variable domain, with the rest obtained from reference TRBV11-1 and TRBJ2-7, is as follows: EAEVAQSPRYKITEKSQAVAFWCDPISGHATLYWYRQILGQGPELLVQFQDESVVDDSQLPKDRFSAERLKGVDSTLKIQPAELGDSAMYLCASSPLGGALSYEQYFGPGTRLTVT.

The gene calls are TRBV19 and TRBJ1-2; D is unclear. From germline, CDR1 is LNHDA and CDR2 SQIVND (reference sequence). With 5 bases removed from V and 3 bases from J, the gap between germline ends came to 10 bases. This CDR3 comprises 13 residues. The CDR3 here is CASSSTAHYGYTF. The CDR3 DNA reads as TGTGCCAGTAGTTCAACAGCCCACTATGGCTACACCTTC. Together with reference TRBV19 and TRBJ1-2, the CDR3 gives the full variable domain: DGGITQSPKYLFRKEGQNVTLSCEQNLNHDAMYWYRQDPGQGLRLIYYSQIVNDFQKGDIAEGYSVSREKKESFPLTVTSAQKNPTAFYLCASSSTAHYGYTFGSGTRLTVV.